These T cell receptor beta chains were read from a single sample in a study of radiotherapy plus CTLA-4 blockade in lung cancer. Clones were sequenced by immunoSEQ multiplex PCR, and TCRdb holds only the in-frame ones, with some missing. Of roughly 40,000 clones in the sample, more than 70% were seen once. The source material was peripheral blood, sampled from a patient treated with radiotherapy plus ipilimumab. The receptors stem from a human donor with non-small cell lung cancer that progressed on radiotherapy plus ipilimumab. Each CDR3 is given without its conserved first and last residue.

v_gene	j_gene	CDR3aa
TRBV28	TRBJ1-4	ASRIRGKTNEKLF
TRBV4-1	TRBJ1-2	ASSQETGGDGGYT
TRBV7-2	TRBJ2-2	ATSESNTGELF
TRBV7-9	TRBJ1-2	ASSGGTARYGYT
TRBV7-9	TRBJ1-5	ASSRDSNNQPQH
TRBV5-1	TRBJ1-1	ASSNRQGATEAF
TRBV27	TRBJ2-4	ASMSGNGDIQY
TRBV2	TRBJ1-4	ASRAGGYDEKLF
TRBV2	.	ATRTEGYEQY
TRBV2	TRBJ1-5	ASSADRGQLQPQH
TRBV5-5	TRBJ1-1	ASSPLPEAF
TRBV27	TRBJ2-3	ASGHRVASGGPVTDTQY
TRBV19	TRBJ1-4	ASSMDILNEKLF
TRBV19	TRBJ1-2	ASSPPPGAGYGYT
TRBV7-2	TRBJ1-5	ASSLEDSQPQH
TRBV19	TRBJ2-7	ASTASPGTMNEQY
TRBV5-1	TRBJ1-3	ASSLVQGASGNTIY
TRBV7-2	TRBJ2-7	ASSLGQYEQY
TRBV6-5	TRBJ1-1	ASSYSGRQAF
TRBV25-1	TRBJ2-5	ASSDSGLARVQETQY
TRBV19	TRBJ1-4	ASSPRARGTNEKLF
TRBV6-5	TRBJ2-1	ASAIAGSYNEQF
TRBV9	TRBJ2-5	ASSAQDNKGWETQY